One sample yielded the 26 T cell receptor beta chains listed below, sequenced in a study of blood T cell repertoires in COVID-19. TCRdb keeps only in-frame clones here, not all; method: immunoSEQ multiplex PCR. The sample comprises some 200,000 clones, about 80% of which are singletons, and 3% to 3.5% rests with the top ten. Sequencing used peripheral blood. The origin of the receptors is a woman aged 25 to 39 who had recovered from COVID-19.

The genes are TRBV7-9 and TRBJ2-5; D perhaps matches TRBD2 (5 bases). The CDR3 has 15 amino acids. The V and J ends lost 2 bases and 5 bases respectively, with 15 bases between them. Germline V gives CDR1 SEHNR, CDR2 FQNEAQ (reference sequence). The CDR3, as DNA: TGTGCCAGCAGCTTATCCTCCGGGGAGTCGGAGACCCAGTACTTC. Amino acid sequence: CASSLSSGESETQYF.

The chain couples TRBV10-2 to TRBJ2-5, with a tentative D call TRBD2 (5 bases). Germline V lookup: CDR1 WSHSY, CDR2 SAAADI. V was clipped by 0 bases and J by 2 bases, with 19 bases between them. This CDR3 comprises 18 residues. This CDR3 is CASSESLDDSLAQETQYF. CDR3 in DNA: TGCGCCAGCAGTGAGTCCCTCGATGACTCCTTAGCGCAAGAGACCCAGTACTTC.

The chain employs TRBV27 and TRBJ1-2; D unresolved. The germline CDR1 and CDR2 sequences are MNHEY and SMNVEV (reference sequence). Between the trimmed V and J ends, which lost 3 bases and 1 base, there was a span of 15 bases. This CDR3 has 16 residues. The DNA for the CDR3 is TGTGCCAGCAGTTTGCTGTCATCCGAGTTTAACTATGGCTACACCTTC. Protein sequence: CASSLLSSEFNYGYTF.

This clone showed up just a few times. This chain uses TRBV10-3 with TRBJ1-1; D might be TRBD1 (6 bases). The CDR3 sequence is 16 residues long. Germline CDR1 reads ENHRY; CDR2 reads SYGVKD. V lost 11 bases and J 6 bases, leaving 28 bases between the germline ends. As DNA, the CDR3 is TGTGCCGGGGGCAGGGCTACGCCTGAAGGAGACCCTGAAGCTTTCTTT. It yields the protein CAGGRATPEGDPEAFF.

The rearrangement joins TRBV3-1 (or the pseudogene TRBV3-2) to TRBJ1-1, with TRBD1 matching 9 bases. The CDR3 sequence is 15 residues long. Trimming took 6 bases from V and 3 from J; bases not matched to a gene: 8. CDR1 is LGHDT and CDR2 is YNNKEL in the germline V gene (reference sequence). CDR3 region: CASRPRDRDYTEAFF. The CDR3 DNA follows: TGTGCCAGCAGACCAAGGGACAGGGACTACACTGAAGCTTTCTTT.

The CDR3 nucleotides read TGTGCCAGCAGCCCAGGTCCGCCTAGCGCAAGCTCCTACAATGAGCAGTTCTTC. This sequence encodes CASSPGPPSASSYNEQFF. The gene calls are TRBV7-2 and TRBJ2-1; D is possibly TRBD2 (6 bases). The CDR3 is made up of 18 amino acids. Germline assignment: CDR1 SGHTA and CDR2 FQGNSA. V lost 5 bases to trimming and J lost 0 bases, with 20 bases between them.

The rearrangement uses TRBV19 and TRBJ2-7; a weak D match, TRBD1 (6 bases). Germline V gives CDR1 LNHDA, CDR2 SQIVND (reference sequence). V lost 5 bases and J lost 4, with 12 bases in between. The CDR3 has 13 residues. CDR3 bases: TGTGCCAGTAGTCCAACAGGGCGATACGAGCAGTACTTC. As protein: CASSPTGRYEQYF.

The chain recombines TRBV6-2 or TRBV6-3 with TRBJ2-5; 11 nucleotides align to TRBD2. From germline, CDR1 is MNHEY and CDR2 SVGEGT. The CDR3 extends over 15 amino acids. With 6 bases clipped from V and 2 bases from J, the junction kept 5 bases outside the gene matches. The CDR3 bases are TGTGCCAGCAGCCTTAGCGGGGGGGGACAAGAGACCCAGTACTTC. As protein: CASSLSGGGQETQYF.

The rearrangement joins TRBV30 to TRBJ1-5; 7 bases align to TRBD1. V lost 0 bases and J lost 3; bases outside the gene matches: 5. CDR1 is GTSNPN and CDR2 is SVGIG in the germline V gene (reference sequence). The CDR3 sequence is 15 residues long. The CDR3 loop is CAWSVGQGDNQPQHF. The CDR3 DNA reads TGTGCCTGGAGTGTGGGCCAGGGGGACAATCAGCCCCAGCATTTT.

This chain joins TRBV6-5 and TRBJ1-1; perhaps TRBD1 as D (6 bases). V dropped 2 bases and J dropped 1 base, with 8 bases sitting between them. CDR3 size: 14 residues. Germline V lookup: CDR1 MNHEY, CDR2 SVGAGI. This CDR3 is CASSYNRANTEAFF. The CDR3 coding sequence is TGTGCCAGCAGTTACAACAGGGCGAACACTGAAGCTTTCTTT.

Here the CDR3 reads CASSLQPSNPGQYF. In DNA form, the CDR3 reads TGTGCCAGCAGTTTACAACCCTCTAATCCGGGGCAGTACTTC. The chain carries TRBV28 and TRBJ2-7; D uncertain. V was pared by 2 bases and J by 9 bases, with 17 bases between. The CDR3 is 14 residues long. Germline CDR1 and CDR2: MDHEN and SYDVKM.

The chain employs TRBV3-1 (or the pseudogene TRBV3-2) and TRBJ1-1, with D uncertain. Trimming took 4 bases from V and 0 from J, leaving 9 bases between them. CDR1 and CDR2 (germline): LGHDT, YNNKEL (reference sequence). CDR3 length: 14 amino acids. CDR3 DNA: TGTGCCAGCAGCCTAAGGGAGATGAACACTGAAGCTTTCTTT. The encoded protein is CASSLREMNTEAFF.

Only a few counts were recorded for this clone. The gene calls are TRBV5-1 and TRBJ2-1; 11 bases are shared with TRBD2. The CDR3 loop spans 16 amino acids. V lost 0 bases, J lost 5 bases, and 4 bases stayed unmatched. Germline loops: CDR1 SGHRS, CDR2 YFSETQ. The CDR3 nucleotides read TGCGCCAGCAGCTTGGTAGCGGGAGGGATAAACAATGAGCAGTTCTTC. Amino acid sequence: CASSLVAGGINNEQFF.

V gene TRBV9 combines with J gene TRBJ2-7, with 8 bases that match TRBD2. Trimming removed 0 bases from V and 3 bases from J; junction bases left unmatched: 2. Germline values: CDR1 SGDLS, CDR2 YYNGEE. The CDR3 contains 14 residues. The CDR3 region has the DNA TGTGCCAGCAGCGTAGAGGGGACTAGCTACGAGCAGTACTTC. It translates to CASSVEGTSYEQYF.

As concerns this clone: The same CDR3 can be traced to other DNA sequences in this sample. The J gene is TRBJ1-1, the V gene TRBV28, with D unresolved. This CDR3 spans 13 amino acids. The V and J ends lost 3 bases and 0 bases respectively, with 5 bases between them. Per germline, CDR1 MDHEN and CDR2 SYDVKM. This chain's CDR3 is CASSFSLNTEAFF. The DNA for the CDR3 is TGTGCCAGCAGTTTCTCCCTGAACACTGAAGCTTTCTTT.

This clone was found once. The rearrangement links TRBV7-9 to TRBJ2-1; 9 bases match TRBD1. V shed 7 bases, J shed 7 bases, and the junction held 8 bases outside the gene matches. CDR1 is SEHNR and CDR2 is FQNEAQ in the germline V gene (reference sequence). The CDR3 runs 14 residues. The CDR3 DNA is TGTGCCAGCATTTACGGGACAGGGATTAATGAGCAGTTCTTC. Residues: CASIYGTGINEQFF.

The chain employs TRBV10-3 and TRBJ1-1; D is uncertain. This CDR3 is 13 amino acids long. From germline, CDR1 is ENHRY and CDR2 SYGVKD. The V end was cut by 3 bases, the J end by 4 bases, with 9 bases between. CDR3 region: CAISEEVGTEAFF. CDR3 DNA: TGTGCCATCAGTGAAGAGGTGGGCACTGAAGCTTTCTTT.

CDR3 residues: CASSLAGMGSPLHF. The CDR3 nucleotides read TGCGCCAGCAGCTTGGCAGGGATGGGTTCACCCCTCCACTTT. The gene calls are TRBV5-1 and TRBJ1-6, with TRBD1 as a possible D gene (5 bases). Trimming stripped 0 bases from V and 9 bases from J, with 10 bases between. CDR1 SGHRS and CDR2 YFSETQ come from the germline V gene. The CDR3 loop spans 14 amino acids.

The chain combines TRBV11-2 with TRBJ2-3; 8 nucleotides line up with TRBD2. V dropped 1 base and J dropped 0; count of bases not matched to a gene: 6. Germline V gene data show CDR1 as SGHAT and CDR2 as FQNNGV. This CDR3 is 17 amino acids long. In DNA form, the CDR3 reads TGTGCCAGCAGCTTAGGGGTCCTAGCGGGTAGCACAGATACGCAGTATTTT. It is translated as CASSLGVLAGSTDTQYF.

The genes are TRBV20-1 and TRBJ1-5; no definite D call. V lost 8 bases to trimming and J lost 10 bases, with 6 bases between them. CDR3 length: 8 amino acids. Germline values: CDR1 DFQATT, CDR2 SNEGSKA (reference sequence). The DNA of the CDR3 is TGCAGTATCAGTCCCCAGCATTTT. As protein: CSISPQHF.

This clone was counted only a few times. Other nucleotide sequences from this sample produce the same CDR3. V and J are TRBV5-1 and TRBJ2-3; D is ambiguous. CDR1 is SGHRS and CDR2 is YFSETQ in the germline V gene. V lost 0 bases to trimming and J lost 2 bases, with 7 bases between them. The length of the CDR3 is 14 residues. CDR3 DNA: TGCGCCAGCAGCTTGGGCGCCGTCACAGATACGCAGTATTTT. Amino acids: CASSLGAVTDTQYF. Together with reference TRBV5-1 and TRBJ2-3, the CDR3 gives the full variable domain: KAGVTQTPRYLIKTRGQQVTLSCSPISGHRSVSWYQQTPGQGLQFLFEYFSETQRNKGNFPGRFSGRQFSNSRSEMNVSTLELGDSALYLCASSLGAVTDTQYFGPGTRLTVL.

V is TRBV28 and J is TRBJ1-5, with a weak D call TRBD1 (5 bases). Looked up from germline, CDR1 is MDHEN and CDR2 is SYDVKM. The CDR3 runs 15 residues. The V gene lost 5 bases and the J gene lost 5 bases, with 16 bases spanning the gap. The CDR3 region is CASSRKGTGYQPQHF. The CDR3, as DNA: TGTGCCAGCAGTCGAAAGGGGACTGGTTATCAGCCCCAGCATTTT.

The chain couples TRBV6-5 to TRBJ1-5; a possible D gene is TRBD1 (6 bases). The CDR3 covers 13 residues. The ends were cut back, 6 bases at V and 7 bases at J, with 13 bases in the middle. Per the germline V gene, CDR1 is MNHEY and CDR2 is SVGAGI. This CDR3 reads CASSTDRSQPQHF. The CDR3 DNA reads TGTGCCAGCAGCACCGACAGGTCCCAGCCCCAGCATTTT.

This chain's CDR3 is CASSHLQDRGSEQYF. CDR3 nucleotides: TGTGCCAGCAGTCACCTACAGGACAGGGGCAGCGAGCAGTACTTC. V and J are TRBV6-5 and TRBJ2-7, with 9 bases aligning to TRBD1. Germline-derived CDR1 and CDR2 are MNHEY and SVGAGI. The CDR3 consists of 15 residues. The V and J ends lost 5 bases and 6 bases, in that order; junction bases with no gene match: 11.

V is TRBV9 and J is TRBJ1-6, with D possibly being TRBD1 (5 bases). CDR3 length: 15 residues. V was clipped by 0 bases and J by 5 bases, with 9 bases between them. Germline CDR1 and CDR2: SGDLS and YYNGEE. CDR3 amino acids: CASSVGRAHNSPLHF. The CDR3 DNA reads as TGTGCCAGCAGCGTAGGCAGGGCCCATAATTCACCCCTCCACTTT.

V and J are TRBV5-1 and TRBJ2-7; 9 bases are a match to TRBD1. The CDR3 is 14 residues long. Germline CDR1 reads SGHRS; CDR2 reads YFSETQ. Unmatched junction bases numbered 7, after V lost 4 bases and J lost 5 bases. This chain's CDR3 is CASSIMTGGNEQYF. CDR3 nucleotides: TGCGCCAGCAGCATTATGACAGGGGGGAACGAGCAGTACTTC. The full variable domain, with the rest looked up from reference TRBV5-1 and TRBJ2-7, is KAGVTQTPRYLIKTRGQQVTLSCSPISGHRSVSWYQQTPGQGLQFLFEYFSETQRNKGNFPGRFSGRQFSNSRSEMNVSTLELGDSALYLCASSIMTGGNEQYFGPGTRLTVT.